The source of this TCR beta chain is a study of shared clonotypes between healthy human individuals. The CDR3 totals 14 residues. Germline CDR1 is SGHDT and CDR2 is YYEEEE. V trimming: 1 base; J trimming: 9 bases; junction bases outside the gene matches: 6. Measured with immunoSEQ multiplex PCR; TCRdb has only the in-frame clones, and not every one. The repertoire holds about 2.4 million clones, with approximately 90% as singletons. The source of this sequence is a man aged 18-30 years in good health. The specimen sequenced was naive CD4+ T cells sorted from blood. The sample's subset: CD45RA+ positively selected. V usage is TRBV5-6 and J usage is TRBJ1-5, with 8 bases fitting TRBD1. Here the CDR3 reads CASSLRTGYSPQHF. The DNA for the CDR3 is TGTGCCAGCAGCTTGAGGACAGGGTATTCGCCCCAGCATTTT.